In its sample, the clone carrying this T cell receptor (beta chain) was seen many times. The antigen is unknown. V gave up 8 bases and J gave up 2 bases; unmatched junction bases: 6. Looked up from germline, CDR1 is SEHNR and CDR2 is FQNEAQ (reference sequence). The CDR3 runs 14 residues. These data originate in a study of response to subunit inactivated influenza vaccine. Points from the study as a whole: Each seasonal influenza vaccination, the authors suggested, recruits few new T cells.

MiXCR, run by TCRdb on the RT-PCR reads, gives a single entry per CDR3 protein. The data contain fewer than 600,000 distinct CDR3 sequences, around 7.9% of them singletons. The receptor's source is a man between 50 and 69 years old who received an inactivated influenza vaccine. The input for sequencing was PBMCs from blood, taken about 24 months after vaccination. V gene TRBV7-9 combines with J gene TRBJ2-1; TRBD2 aligns across 7 bases. The CDR3 protein is CASPRDYPYNEQFF. The CDR3 region has the DNA TGTGCCAGCCCCCGGGACTATCCCTACAATGAGCAGTTCTTC.